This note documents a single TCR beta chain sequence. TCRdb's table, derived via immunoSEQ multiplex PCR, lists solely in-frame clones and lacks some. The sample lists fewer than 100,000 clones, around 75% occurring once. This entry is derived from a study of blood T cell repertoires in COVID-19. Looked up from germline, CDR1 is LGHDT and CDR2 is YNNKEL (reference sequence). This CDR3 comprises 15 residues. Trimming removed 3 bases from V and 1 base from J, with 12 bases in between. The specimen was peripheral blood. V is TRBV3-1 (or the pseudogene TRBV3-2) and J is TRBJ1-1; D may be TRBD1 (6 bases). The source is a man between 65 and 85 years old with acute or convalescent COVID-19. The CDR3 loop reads CASSQRPTGNTEAFF. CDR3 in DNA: TGTGCCAGCAGCCAGAGGCCGACAGGGAACACTGAAGCTTTCTTT.